These 27 T cell receptor beta chains originate from one sample sequenced in a study of vaccination and CD4 T cells after COVID-19 (dated by TCRdb to 2022 to 2024). Library method: PCR. Sequencing used an Illumina iSeq 100. DNA from cultured CD4+ T cells underwent TCR sequencing with the Oncomine TCR Beta short-read assay at the Johns Hopkins FTIC core. TCRdb reanalyzed the raw reads on its own, using fastp at Q25 for trimming and MiXCR for clone calling, and kept in-frame beta chains. Entries that share a CDR3 protein sequence are merged under the most common genes and DNA. Present in this sample are about 19,000 distinct CDR3 sequences, approximately 52% of which were seen just once. Jointly, the top ten make up roughly 2.6% of the sample. The sample's treatment or condition label is to be understood as: roughly 10-day PBMC culture with coronavirus spike peptide pools or control peptides (ViraFEST assay).

Their antigens remain unidentified. Sequences were derived from CD4+ T cells from blood, cultured in vitro, sampled after SARS-CoV-2 vaccination. The receptors come from a human donor who had recovered from COVID-19.

V gene TRBV15 combines with J gene TRBJ2-7; D remains unclear. This CDR3 is 16 amino acids long. Trimming took off 0 bases at V and 1 base at J, with 13 bases between the two ends. CDR1 is LNHNV, CDR2 YYDKDF, per germline (reference sequence). The CDR3 region has the DNA TGTGCCACCAGCAGAGATCCGGGCAGAACATCCTACGAGCAGTACTTC. This sequence encodes CATSRDPGRTSYEQYF.

This clonotype was seen a few times. The rearrangement links TRBV15 to TRBJ1-1; D may be TRBD1 (5 bases). The germline V gene has CDR1 LNHNV and CDR2 YYDKDF (reference sequence). Deletions cut 0 bases from V and 2 bases from J, with 7 bases between. The CDR3 is 14 residues long. This chain's CDR3 is CATSRDRVNTEAFF. For the CDR3, the DNA is TGTGCCACCAGCAGAGACAGGGTCAACACTGAAGCTTTCTTT. The full variable domain, with the rest looked up from reference TRBV15 and TRBJ1-1, is DAMVIQNPRYQVTQFGKPVTLSCSQTLNHNVMYWYQQKSSQAPKLLFHYYDKDFNNEADTPDNFQSRRPNTSFCFLDIRSPGLGDTAMYLCATSRDRVNTEAFFGQGTRLTVV.

The rearrangement links TRBV29-1 to TRBJ1-1, with 7 bases that match TRBD1. Germline values: CDR1 SQVTM, CDR2 ANQGSEA. The CDR3 sequence is 13 residues long. After removal of 5 bases from V and 4 bases from J, the junction contained 7 bases not matched to a gene. The CDR3, as DNA: TGCAGCGTTCGACAGGGTCCTGCCACTGAAGCTTTCTTT. Protein product: CSVRQGPATEAFF. The full variable domain, rest sourced from reference TRBV29-1 and TRBJ1-1, is SAVISQKPSRDICQRGTSLTIQCQVDSQVTMMFWYRQQPGQSLTLIATANQGSEATYESGFVIDKFPISRPNLTFSTLTVSNMSPEDSSIYLCSVRQGPATEAFFGQGTRLTVV.

The V call is TRBV5-4, the J call TRBJ2-5; 10 bases map to TRBD2. CDR3 length: 16 residues. The germline V gene encodes CDR1 SGHNT and CDR2 YYREEE (reference sequence). Trimming cost V 4 bases and J 5 bases; bases outside gene matches: 11. The CDR3, as DNA: TGTGCCAGCAGCCACAAAGAGCGGGGGGGGGCGGAGACCCAGTACTTC. Its translation: CASSHKERGGAETQYF.

The table lists this clonotype with a few counts. The V gene is TRBV4-1, the J gene TRBJ2-7; possibly TRBD1 or TRBD2 for D (6 bases each). The CDR3 extends over 14 amino acids. Germline V CDR1 and CDR2: MGHRA, YSYEKL. Trimming cost V 4 bases and J 8 bases, with 18 bases left between them. CDR3: CASSPRGDRSKQYF. In DNA form, the CDR3 reads TGCGCCAGCAGCCCGAGGGGGGACCGGTCGAAGCAGTACTTC.

A few counts support this clonotype. V usage is TRBV20-1 and J usage is TRBJ1-5; possible D gene TRBD1, 5 bases. Trimming cost V 0 bases and J 5 bases, with 17 bases left between them. Germline V gene sequence: CDR1 DFQATT, CDR2 SNEGSKA (reference sequence). This CDR3 has 16 residues. The CDR3 region has the DNA TGCAGTGCTAGAGAAGGGGACTTTAGGGACCATCAGCCCCAGCATTTT. This encodes CSAREGDFRDHQPQHF.

The chain has TRBV28 and TRBJ1-1, with 9 bases that match TRBD1. The CDR3 consists of 14 residues. The V gene end was trimmed by 5 bases and the J gene end by 5 bases; junction bases not matched to a gene: 6. Germline V CDR1 and CDR2: MDHEN, SYDVKM. The CDR3 is CASSRTGAGTEAFF. The CDR3 DNA follows: TGTGCCAGCAGTCGGACAGGGGCGGGGACTGAAGCTTTCTTT.

The chain couples TRBV10-3 to TRBJ2-3; 16 nucleotides line up with TRBD2. V was pared by 6 bases and J by 6 bases, with 6 bases of the junction left unmatched. The CDR3 sequence is 16 residues long. The V gene's germline CDR1 is ENHRY and CDR2 SYGVKD. The CDR3 coding sequence is TGTGCCATCAGCGACGGGACTAGCGGGAGGGCTGATACGCAGTATTTT. Its protein is CAISDGTSGRADTQYF.

CDR3: CASNGGSGINEQFF. The CDR3 DNA sequence: TGTGCCAGCAATGGGGGTAGCGGGATCAATGAGCAGTTCTTC. V usage is TRBV6-2 or TRBV6-3 and J usage is TRBJ2-1; TRBD2 aligns across 8 bases. This CDR3 is 14 amino acids long. Germline lookup yields CDR1 MNHEY and CDR2 SVGEGT. V was clipped by 7 bases and J by 6 bases; unmatched bases: 8.

Remarks on this clonotype: At one of its ends the junction is not consistent with the germline gene, which may arise from a read error. The CDR3 DNA is TGCGCCAGCAGCAAAGATCGAACTAGCGGGGGGCGAAAGACCCAGTACTTC. Translation: CASSKDRTSGGRKTQYF. The chain recombines TRBV4-1 with TRBJ2-5, with 12 bases matching TRBD2. The CDR3 has 17 residues. Germline loops: CDR1 MGHRA, CDR2 YSYEKL.

The chain joins TRBV20-1 to TRBJ2-1; 12 bases agree with TRBD2. J was trimmed by 6 bases and V by 5 bases; bases with no gene match: 11. This CDR3 contains 16 residues. Germline V gene lookup returns CDR1 DFQATT and CDR2 SNEGSKA (reference sequence). The CDR3 bases are TGCAGTGCTTGGATTGGACTAGCGGGAAACCTCAATGAGCAGTTCTTC. Translating gives CSAWIGLAGNLNEQFF.

The CDR3 reads CSAKRMGDSYEQYF. The CDR3 coding sequence is TGCAGCGCCAAACGAATGGGGGATTCCTACGAGCAGTACTTC. V is TRBV20-1 and J is TRBJ2-7, with D perhaps given as TRBD1 or TRBD2 (5 bases each). The V gene's germline CDR1 is DFQATT and CDR2 SNEGSKA (reference sequence). The CDR3 totals 14 residues.

V is TRBV15 and J is TRBJ2-7; a possible D gene is TRBD1 (6 bases). This CDR3 region has 15 residues. Germline V CDR1 and CDR2: LNHNV, YYDKDF (reference sequence). The ends were cut back, 1 base at V and 0 bases at J, with 10 bases in the middle. CDR3 residues: CATSRGAGVSYEQYF. CDR3 sequence (DNA): TGTGCCACCAGCAGAGGGGCAGGGGTCTCCTACGAGCAGTACTTC.

This clonotype was seen once. The chain is built from TRBV7-2 and TRBJ2-7; D possibly corresponds to TRBD2 (5 bases). Germline V gene data show CDR1 as SGHTA and CDR2 as FQGNSA. The CDR3 contains 15 residues. Trimming shortened V by 5 bases and J by 0 bases, and 14 bases separated the two germline ends. The CDR3 here is CASSVPGINSYEQYF. The CDR3 coding sequence is TGTGCCAGCAGCGTGCCGGGGATTAACTCCTACGAGCAGTACTTC.

This clonotype was observed a few times. The chain recombines TRBV7-8 with TRBJ2-7; D is unresolved. Germline loops: CDR1 SGHVS, CDR2 FQNEAQ. The CDR3 spans 12 residues. V was cut by 5 bases and J by 5 bases, with 10 bases left in between. CDR3 DNA: TGTGCCAGCAGCACGTCCCTGGACGAGCAGTACTTC. This sequence encodes CASSTSLDEQYF.

This clonotype was counted between two and nine times. The rearrangement links TRBV20-1 to TRBJ2-3, with 9 bases that match TRBD2. Germline-derived CDR1 and CDR2 are DFQATT and SNEGSKA (reference sequence). With 0 bases clipped from V and 6 bases from J, the junction kept 7 bases outside the gene matches. This CDR3 is 15 amino acids long. This CDR3 is CSARDWGGGADTQYF. CDR3 nucleotides: TGCAGTGCTAGAGATTGGGGCGGGGGGGCGGATACGCAGTATTTT.

The chain is built from TRBV6-1 and TRBJ1-2; D is unresolved. V was shortened by 10 bases and J by 6 bases, with 12 bases between the two germline ends. Per the germline V gene, CDR1 is MNHNS and CDR2 is SASEGT. CDR3 length: 11 amino acids. In DNA form, the CDR3 reads TGTGCCACCACGTCCGAAGATGGCTACACCTTC. Its translation is CATTSEDGYTF.

This clonotype was counted only a few times. J is TRBJ2-2 and V is TRBV7-2, with D possibly being TRBD2 (7 bases). Trimming pared 7 bases from V and 2 bases from J, leaving 14 bases between. The CDR3 covers 15 residues. Germline CDR1 reads SGHTA; CDR2 reads FQGNSA. CDR3 amino acids: CASNKGGGNTGELFF. In nucleotides, the CDR3 is TGTGCCAGCAACAAAGGGGGGGGAAACACCGGGGAGCTGTTTTTT.

This clonotype was recorded a few times. The chain carries TRBV27 and TRBJ2-1, with D perhaps matching TRBD1 or TRBD2 (6 bases each). The CDR3 consists of 16 residues. Germline CDR1 is MNHEY and CDR2 is SMNVEV (reference sequence). V was cut by 3 bases and J by 0 bases, with 12 bases left in between. The CDR3 protein is CASSLYGGVSYNEQFF. The CDR3 DNA is TGTGCCAGCAGTTTGTACGGGGGCGTCTCCTACAATGAGCAGTTCTTC.

This clonotype has only a few counts. The chain links TRBV7-9 to TRBJ2-7; possibly TRBD2 for D (5 bases). Trimming cost V 3 bases and J 7 bases, with 7 bases left between them. Germline loops: CDR1 SEHNR, CDR2 FQNEAQ (reference sequence). The CDR3 runs to 11 residues. CDR3 region: CASSFPGEQYF. The CDR3 bases are TGTGCCAGCAGCTTCCCGGGGGAGCAGTACTTC.

The chain combines TRBV6-1 with TRBJ2-1; 10 nucleotides line up with TRBD2. V shed 5 bases and J 9 bases; nucleotides not matched to a gene: 4. CDR1 is MNHNS and CDR2 is SASEGT in the germline V gene. The CDR3 extends over 13 amino acids. CDR3 protein: CASSLSGRGEQFF. CDR3 sequence (DNA): TGTGCCAGCAGTCTCAGCGGGAGGGGTGAGCAGTTCTTC.

This clonotype appeared a few times. This rearrangement joins TRBV27 to TRBJ2-7; the D is unclear. The V end was cut by 5 bases, the J end by 1 base, with 9 bases between. This CDR3 comprises 13 residues. The germline gives CDR1 MNHEY, CDR2 SMNVEV (reference sequence). The CDR3 here is CASSRTVSYEQYF. CDR3 bases: TGTGCCAGCAGTCGGACGGTATCCTACGAGCAGTACTTC.

CDR3 sequence (DNA): TGTGCCAGCTCTAAACCGGGGCAGGGGGTTTCTGAAGCTTTCTTT. Amino acid sequence: CASSKPGQGVSEAFF. The V and J genes are TRBV6-1 and TRBJ1-1, with 7 bases that match TRBD1. Germline CDR1 and CDR2: MNHNS and SASEGT. CDR3 length equals 15 residues. Trimming cost V 8 bases and J 6 bases; bases outside gene matches: 15.

This rearrangement joins TRBV20-1 to TRBJ2-7, with D possibly being TRBD1 or TRBD2 (5 bases each). The CDR3 is 18 amino acids. Per the germline V gene, CDR1 is DFQATT and CDR2 is SNEGSKA (reference sequence). V lost 0 bases to trimming and J lost 4 bases, with 25 bases between them. CDR3 nucleotide sequence: TGCAGTGCTAGAGACTTACTTTGGGACGTCGGATCGGAATACGAGCAGTACTTC. Translated, it gives CSARDLLWDVGSEYEQYF.

This clonotype was seen a handful of times. The V gene is TRBV11-3, the J gene TRBJ2-5; TRBD2 aligns across 9 bases. With V trimmed by 1 base and J by 1 base, 1 base remained unmatched. CDR1 is SGHNT and CDR2 is YENEEA in the germline V gene. The CDR3 extends over 15 amino acids. The CDR3 DNA is TGTGCCAGCAGCTTAGGGACTAGCGTCCAAGAGACCCAGTACTTC. Protein: CASSLGTSVQETQYF.

This chain connects TRBV7-9 to TRBJ2-2, with D perhaps assigned TRBD1 or TRBD2 (5 bases each). V lost 6 bases, J lost 6 bases, and 26 bases lay in between. In germline, CDR1 is SEHNR, CDR2 FQNEAQ (reference sequence). The CDR3 totals 18 residues. This CDR3 reads CASRSPGPTVGGPGELFF. The DNA of the CDR3 is TGTGCCAGCAGATCCCCGGGACCGACAGTGGGCGGACCCGGGGAGCTGTTTTTT.

The chain links TRBV6-1 to TRBJ1-2; the match to TRBD1 covers 8 bases. This CDR3 region has 15 residues. Germline V lookup: CDR1 MNHNS, CDR2 SASEGT. V was clipped by 9 bases and J by 4 bases; unmatched bases: 13. Here the CDR3 DNA reads TGTGCCAGTCGTCCCAACAGGGGGTTGGGCTATGGCTACACCTTC. Translated: CASRPNRGLGYGYTF.